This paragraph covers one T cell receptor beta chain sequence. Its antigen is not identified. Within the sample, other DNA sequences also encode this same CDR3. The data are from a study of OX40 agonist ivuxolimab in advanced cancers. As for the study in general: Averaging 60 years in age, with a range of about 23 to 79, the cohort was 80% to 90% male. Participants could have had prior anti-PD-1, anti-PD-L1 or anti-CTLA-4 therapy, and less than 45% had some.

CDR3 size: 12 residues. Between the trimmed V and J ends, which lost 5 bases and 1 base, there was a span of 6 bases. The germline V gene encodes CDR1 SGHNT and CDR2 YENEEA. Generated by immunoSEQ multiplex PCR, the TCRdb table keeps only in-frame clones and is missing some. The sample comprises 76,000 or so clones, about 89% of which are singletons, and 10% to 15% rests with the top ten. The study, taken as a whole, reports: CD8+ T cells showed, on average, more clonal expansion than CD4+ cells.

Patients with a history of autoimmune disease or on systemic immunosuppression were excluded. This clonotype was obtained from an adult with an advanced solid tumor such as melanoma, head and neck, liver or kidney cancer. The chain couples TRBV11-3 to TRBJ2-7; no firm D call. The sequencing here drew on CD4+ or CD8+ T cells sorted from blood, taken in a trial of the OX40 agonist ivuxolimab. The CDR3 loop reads CASSPSSYEQYF. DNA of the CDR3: TGTGCCAGCAGCCCCTCATCCTACGAGCAGTACTTC.